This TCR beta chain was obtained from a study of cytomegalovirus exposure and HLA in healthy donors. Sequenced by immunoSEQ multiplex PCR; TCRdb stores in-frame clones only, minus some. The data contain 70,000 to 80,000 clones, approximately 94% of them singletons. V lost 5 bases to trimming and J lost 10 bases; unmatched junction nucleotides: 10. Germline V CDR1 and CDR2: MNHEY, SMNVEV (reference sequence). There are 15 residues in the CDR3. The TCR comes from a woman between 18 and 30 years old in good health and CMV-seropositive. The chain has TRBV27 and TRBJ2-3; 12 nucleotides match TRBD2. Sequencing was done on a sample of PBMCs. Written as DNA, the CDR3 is TGTGCCAGCAGTCAAACCACTAGCGGGAGGCCCTCGCAGTATTTT. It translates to CASSQTTSGRPSQYF.